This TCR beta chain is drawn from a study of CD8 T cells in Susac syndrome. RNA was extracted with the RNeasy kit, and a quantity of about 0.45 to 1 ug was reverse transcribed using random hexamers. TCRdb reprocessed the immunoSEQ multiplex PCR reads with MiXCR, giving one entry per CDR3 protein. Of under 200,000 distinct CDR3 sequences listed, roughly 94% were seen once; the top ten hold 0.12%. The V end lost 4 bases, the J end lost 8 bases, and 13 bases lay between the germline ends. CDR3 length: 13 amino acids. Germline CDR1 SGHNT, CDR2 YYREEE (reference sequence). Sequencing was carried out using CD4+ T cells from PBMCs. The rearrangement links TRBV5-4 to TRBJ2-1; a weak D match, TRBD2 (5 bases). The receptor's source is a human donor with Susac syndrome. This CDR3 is CASSDLVRDEQFF. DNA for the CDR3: TGTGCCAGCAGCGACCTTGTGAGGGATGAGCAGTTCTTC.